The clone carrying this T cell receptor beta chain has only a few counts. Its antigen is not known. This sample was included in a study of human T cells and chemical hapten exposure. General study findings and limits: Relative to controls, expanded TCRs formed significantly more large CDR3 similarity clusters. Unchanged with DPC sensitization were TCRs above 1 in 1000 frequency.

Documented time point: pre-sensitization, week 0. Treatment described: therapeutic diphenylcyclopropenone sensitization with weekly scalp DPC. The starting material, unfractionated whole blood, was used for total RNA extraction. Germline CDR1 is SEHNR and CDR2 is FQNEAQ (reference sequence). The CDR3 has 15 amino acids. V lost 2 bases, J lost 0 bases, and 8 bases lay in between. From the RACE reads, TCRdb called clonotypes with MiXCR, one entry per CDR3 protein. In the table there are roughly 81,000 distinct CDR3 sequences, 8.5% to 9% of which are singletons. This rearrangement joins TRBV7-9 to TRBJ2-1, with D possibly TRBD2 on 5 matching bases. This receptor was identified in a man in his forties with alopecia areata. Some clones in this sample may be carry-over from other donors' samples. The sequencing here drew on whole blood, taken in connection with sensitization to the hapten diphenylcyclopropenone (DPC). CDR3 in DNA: TGTGCCAGCAGCTTAAGACGGGGCTCCTACAATGAGCAGTTCTTC. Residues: CASSLRRGSYNEQFF.